This entry is about one T cell receptor (beta chain). The sample is drawn from a study of blood T cell repertoires in COVID-19. Study details: The study drew acute and convalescent COVID-19 samples from the United States, Italy and Spain. PBMCs, B-cell-depleted T cells, or T cells provided the cDNA or gDNA that made up the material.

Trimming took off 4 bases at V and 0 bases at J, with 14 bases between the two ends. The CDR3 has 16 residues. Germline-derived CDR1 and CDR2 are MDHEN and SYDVKM. In the original workflow: How many nucleated cells were present was estimated from reference gene primer amplification. Produced via immunoSEQ multiplex PCR; TCRdb's table is partial and in-frame only. That table gives V, J and clone size, and the DNA gave D and trimming. The repertoire holds about 74,000 clones, with 65% to 85% as singletons. Sequencing input: peripheral blood. V gene TRBV28 combines with J gene TRBJ2-3; D might be TRBD1 (5 bases). The TCR was taken from a man aged 65 to 79 with active or convalescent COVID-19. The CDR3 here is CASSSRTPASTDTQYF. The CDR3 DNA reads as TGTGCCAGCAGTTCAAGGACACCGGCGAGCACAGATACGCAGTATTTT.